The 24 T cell receptor beta chains reported below all come from one sample, sequenced in a study of Graves' ophthalmopathy and Graves' hyperthyroidism. The TCR beta CDR3 regions underwent amplification from RNA transcripts. Following a first-round RT-PCR that used HTBI primers, a second-round multiplex PCR was carried out. From the multiplex PCR reads, TCRdb called clonotypes with MiXCR, one entry per CDR3 protein. Among 350,000 to 400,000 distinct CDR3 sequences listed, around 20% were seen once. The sequenced sample was peripheral blood. The receptors were sampled from a woman under 30 with Graves' ophthalmopathy.

This clonotype was counted ten times or more. The V and J genes are TRBV28 and TRBJ1-6, with D possibly matching TRBD1 (5 bases). The CDR3 has 13 amino acids. CDR1 MDHEN and CDR2 SYDVKM come from the germline V gene. V dropped 7 bases and J dropped 16 bases, with 20 bases sitting between them. CDR3 sequence (DNA): TGTGCCAGCACACTGCAGGGCTCCACCTCTCTCCACTTT. Translated, it gives CASTLQGSTSLHF.

This clonotype was recorded many times. J is TRBJ1-2 and V is TRBV28; TRBD1 matches 11 bases. This CDR3 has 13 amino acids. CDR1 is MDHEN, CDR2 SYDVKM, per germline. V was pared by 6 bases and J by 6 bases, with 3 bases of the junction left unmatched. DNA of the CDR3: TGTGCCAGCAGAAGGACAGGGGGCGATGGCTACACCTTC. Translation gives CASRRTGGDGYTF.

This clonotype came up many times. This rearrangement joins TRBV6-1 to TRBJ1-5; perhaps TRBD1 as D (6 bases). The CDR3 contains 15 residues. Between the trimmed V and J ends, which lost 3 bases and 6 bases, there was a span of 15 bases. Germline V gene lookup returns CDR1 MNHNS and CDR2 SASEGT. The CDR3 loop reads CASSDLGAVVQPQHF. The CDR3, as DNA: TGTGCCAGCAGTGATCTGGGGGCGGTAGTTCAGCCCCAGCATTTT.

In its sample, this clonotype was seen many times. The chain links TRBV19 to TRBJ1-2, with no clear D. Deletions cut 6 bases from V and 0 bases from J, with 11 bases between. This CDR3 is 14 amino acids long. CDR1 and CDR2 (germline): LNHDA, SQIVND (reference sequence). In DNA form, the CDR3 reads TGTGCCAGTAGGCCTTTAGCAGCTAACTATGGCTACACCTTC. Translating gives CASRPLAANYGYTF. The entire variable domain, with the rest obtained from reference TRBV19 and TRBJ1-2, is as follows: DGGITQSPKYLFRKEGQNVTLSCEQNLNHDAMYWYRQDPGQGLRLIYYSQIVNDFQKGDIAEGYSVSREKKESFPLTVTSAQKNPTAFYLCASRPLAANYGYTFGSGTRLTVV.

This clonotype was counted ten times or more. This chain links TRBV7-2 with TRBJ2-2, with D possibly TRBD1 on 5 matching bases. The CDR3 covers 14 residues. Trimming took 5 bases from V and 4 from J, leaving 11 bases between them. Germline lookup yields CDR1 SGHTA and CDR2 FQGNSA. The CDR3 loop reads CASSLGHFTGELFF. CDR3 DNA: TGTGCCAGCAGCCTCGGACACTTCACCGGGGAGCTGTTTTTT. Supplemented by reference TRBV7-2 and TRBJ2-2, the full variable domain reads GAGVSQSPSNKVTEKGKDVELRCDPISGHTALYWYRQSLGQGLEFLIYFQGNSAPDKSGLPSDRFSAERTGGSVSTLTIQRTQQEDSAVYLCASSLGHFTGELFFGEGSRLTVL.

This clonotype was observed once. V usage is TRBV11-2 and J usage is TRBJ1-5, with a possible D match to TRBD1 (5 bases). This CDR3 contains 15 residues. V lost 0 bases and J 7 bases, leaving 13 bases between the germline ends. Germline V gene data show CDR1 as SGHAT and CDR2 as FQNNGV. CDR3 amino acids: CASSLDQGRGQPQHF. CDR3 sequence (DNA): TGTGCCAGCAGCTTAGACCAGGGACGTGGCCAGCCCCAGCATTTT.

This clonotype was observed at least ten times. The rearrangement uses TRBV20-1 and TRBJ1-2; D is possibly TRBD1 (5 bases). The germline V gene encodes CDR1 DFQATT and CDR2 SNEGSKA (reference sequence). Trimming removed 1 base from V and 2 bases from J, with 8 bases in between. The length of the CDR3 is 13 residues. CDR3 nucleotides: TGCAGTGCTAGAGGACACAGGAACTATGGCTACACCTTC. Its protein is CSARGHRNYGYTF.

This clonotype occurred many times. The CDR3: CASSLGQGALPQYF. The CDR3, as DNA: TGTGCCAGCAGTTTAGGGCAGGGGGCGCTTCCCCAGTACTTC. The rearrangement uses TRBV27 and TRBJ2-5, with 8 bases that match TRBD1. The V gene's germline CDR1 is MNHEY and CDR2 SMNVEV (reference sequence). Trimming cost V 2 bases and J 9 bases; bases outside gene matches: 8. This CDR3 spans 14 amino acids.

The chain links TRBV7-9 to TRBJ1-1; weak D call: TRBD1 (6 bases). The ends were cut back, 4 bases at V and 5 bases at J, with 14 bases in the middle. The germline V gene encodes CDR1 SEHNR and CDR2 FQNEAQ (reference sequence). The CDR3 covers 14 residues. CDR3 in DNA: TGTGCCAGCAGCTCTACAGGGATTAGGACTGAAGCTTTCTTT. It encodes CASSSTGIRTEAFF.

This clonotype was picked up one time. The chain carries TRBV12-3 or TRBV12-4 and TRBJ2-7; D is unclear. Trimming cost V 3 bases and J 2 bases, with 8 bases left between them. The CDR3 length is 13 residues. The DNA of the CDR3 is TGTGCCAGCAGTTTTGGCAGACCCTACGAGCAGTACTTC. Its protein is CASSFGRPYEQYF.

As regards this clonotype: A read error may be the cause here, since a much bigger clone is one base away. Given the absence of the conserved phenylalanine or tryptophan at the CDR3 end, a read error is likely. This chain links TRBV6-5 with TRBJ1-2; D unclear. Deletions cut 0 bases from V and 0 bases from J, with 8 bases between. CDR3 length: 15 amino acids. CDR1 is MNHEY, CDR2 SVGAGI, per germline. CDR3 nucleotides: TGTGCCAGCAGTTACTCACCCGGGCCTAACTATGGCTACACCTCC. Protein sequence: CASSYSPGPNYGYTS.

This clonotype has at least ten counts. This chain joins TRBV6-2 or TRBV6-3 and TRBJ1-1; D unresolved. Deletions cut 7 bases from V and 3 bases from J, with 21 bases between. In germline, CDR1 is MNHEY, CDR2 SVGEGT. This CDR3 is 16 amino acids long. The CDR3 coding sequence is TGTGCCAGCATGAAAGGTGTCGGCAGCCTAGACACTGAAGCTTTCTTT. Translation gives CASMKGVGSLDTEAFF.

This clonotype was found many times. The CDR3 bases are TGTGCCAGCTCACCACCGGACGTGCGGGAGACCCAGTACTTC. Its translation: CASSPPDVRETQYF. The V gene is TRBV18, the J gene TRBJ2-5, with D unclear. This CDR3 region has 14 residues. V lost 0 bases and J 5 bases, leaving 10 bases between the germline ends. Germline V gene lookup returns CDR1 KGHSH and CDR2 LQKENI. Looking up the rest from reference TRBV18 and TRBJ2-5 gives the full variable domain: NAGVMQNPRHLVRRRGQEARLRCSPMKGHSHVYWYRQLPEEGLKFMVYLQKENIIDESGMPKERFSAEFPKEGPSILRIQQVVRGDSAAYFCASSPPDVRETQYFGPGTRLLVL.

This clonotype was counted ten times or more. J is TRBJ2-7 and V is TRBV4-3; D is possibly TRBD2 (6 bases). The V and J ends lost 1 base and 1 base respectively, with 14 bases between them. Looked up from germline, CDR1 is LGHNA and CDR2 is YSLEER. This CDR3 spans 16 amino acids. CDR3 protein: CASSQGPGTVSYEQYF. The CDR3 DNA reads TGCGCCAGCAGCCAAGGGCCCGGGACTGTATCCTACGAGCAGTACTTC.

Many counts were recorded for this clonotype. V gene TRBV20-1 combines with J gene TRBJ2-5; 13 bases are shared with TRBD2. This CDR3 has 17 amino acids. J lost 2 bases, V lost 1 base, and 7 bases had no gene match. CDR1 and CDR2 from the germline V gene are DFQATT and SNEGSKA (reference sequence). CDR3 nucleotide sequence: TGCAGTGCTAGAGCGACTAGCGGGAGGAAGAAACAAGAGACCCAGTACTTC. Its protein product is CSARATSGRKKQETQYF.

This clonotype appeared many times. The chain carries TRBV5-1 and TRBJ1-5; D is undetermined. Trimming took 4 bases from V and 2 from J, leaving 16 bases between them. Germline CDR1 SGHRS, CDR2 YFSETQ. The CDR3 length is 16 residues. The CDR3 sequence is CASSPDANGGNQPQHF. The CDR3 DNA sequence: TGCGCCAGCAGCCCCGACGCTAACGGGGGCAATCAGCCCCAGCATTTT.

Many counts were recorded for this clonotype. This rearrangement joins TRBV6-5 to TRBJ2-5, with D tentatively TRBD1 or TRBD2 (7 bases each). Germline CDR1 and CDR2: MNHEY and SVGAGI. The CDR3 runs 14 residues. Deletions cut 3 bases from V and 5 bases from J, with 13 bases between. DNA of the CDR3: TGTGCCAGCAGTTATGACAGGGAGGGCGAGACCCAGTACTTC. It specifies CASSYDREGETQYF.

This clonotype was observed many times. This chain connects TRBV6-5 to TRBJ2-2, with 12 bases matching TRBD2. Looked up from germline, CDR1 is MNHEY and CDR2 is SVGAGI. This CDR3 is 16 amino acids long. Trimming removed 7 bases from V and 4 bases from J; junction bases left unmatched: 7. The CDR3 loop reads CASNKLAGGPTGELFF. The CDR3 DNA is TGTGCCAGCAATAAACTAGCGGGAGGACCCACCGGGGAGCTGTTTTTT.

The rearrangement joins TRBV12-3 or TRBV12-4 to TRBJ2-4, with D unresolved. The CDR3 is 15 residues long. V was pared by 4 bases and J by 0 bases, with 10 bases between. The CDR3 loop is CASSSNRLAKNIQYF. In DNA, the CDR3 is TGTGCCAGCAGTTCTAACCGGCTAGCCAAAAACATTCAGTACTTC.

This chain links TRBV30 with TRBJ2-2, with D possibly being TRBD1 (6 bases). Looked up from germline, CDR1 is GTSNPN and CDR2 is SVGIG (reference sequence). The CDR3 runs to 14 residues. The ends were cut back, 3 bases at V and 7 bases at J, with 15 bases in the middle. This CDR3 is CAWSEESRGGELFF. CDR3 DNA sequence: TGTGCCTGGAGCGAGGAATCCAGGGGCGGGGAGCTGTTTTTT.

This clonotype was detected ten times or more. The chain joins TRBV6-5 to TRBJ2-4; TRBD1 might be the D (6 bases). V lost 11 bases, J lost 6 bases, and 20 bases lay in between. The V gene's germline CDR1 is MNHEY and CDR2 SVGAGI. There are 14 residues in the CDR3. CDR3 bases: TGTGCCGGAGACTCTACAGGGCGGCGAAACATTCAGTACTTC. Its protein product is CAGDSTGRRNIQYF.

This clonotype has ten or more counts. This rearrangement joins TRBV28 to TRBJ2-7; D may be TRBD1 or TRBD2 (5 bases each). Looked up from germline, CDR1 is MDHEN and CDR2 is SYDVKM. Deletions cut 11 bases from V and 5 bases from J, with 13 bases between. The CDR3 is made up of 11 amino acids. The CDR3 loop is CAWAGRDEQYF. For the CDR3, the DNA is TGTGCCTGGGCAGGGCGGGACGAGCAGTACTTC. Together with reference TRBV28 and TRBJ2-7, the CDR3 gives the full variable domain: DVKVTQSSRYLVKRTGEKVFLECVQDMDHENMFWYRQDPGLGLRLIYFSYDVKMKEKGDIPEGYSVSREKKERFSLILESASTNQTSMYLCAWAGRDEQYFGPGTRLTVT.

This clonotype was recorded at least ten times. The chain links TRBV6-2 or TRBV6-3 to TRBJ2-7; TRBD1 matches at 9 bases. Looked up from germline, CDR1 is MNHEY and CDR2 is SVGEGT. CDR3 length: 15 residues. V lost 6 bases and J lost 2; bases outside the gene matches: 8. The CDR3: CASRDAGTGTYEQYF. The CDR3 bases are TGTGCCAGCAGAGATGCCGGGACAGGGACCTACGAGCAGTACTTC.

This clonotype was seen many times. For the CDR3, the DNA is TGTGCCAGCAGTTACCCCGGGGCACGGCAGCCCCAGCATTTT. It translates to CASSYPGARQPQHF. V is TRBV6-2 or TRBV6-3 and J is TRBJ1-5; D is perhaps TRBD1 (5 bases). The germline V and J ends were trimmed by 2 bases and 7 bases, with 12 bases remaining between them. Looked up from germline, CDR1 is MNHEY and CDR2 is SVGEGT. This CDR3 has 14 amino acids.